This is a list of T cell receptor beta chains from one sample in a study of blood T cell repertoires in COVID-19. Produced via immunoSEQ multiplex PCR; TCRdb's table is partial and in-frame only. The sample shows a few hundred thousand clones, approximately 89% of them seen only once. Input material: PBMCs or T cells enriched from blood (not recorded which). These receptors were collected from a woman aged 40 to 55 with acute COVID-19. Each CDR3 is given with its conserved first and last residue. Each record gives: V gene, CDR3 length, J gene, CDR3 protein.

TRBV11-2,16,TRBJ2-1,CASSARDRGFDNEQFF
TRBV11-3,11,TRBJ2-1,CASSSYYEQFF
TRBV19,15,TRBJ2-1,CASSTSGGRYNEQFF
TRBV24-1,17,TRBJ2-1,CATSGSPGTGPYNEQFF
TRBV7-9,11,TRBJ2-3,CASSPGTSMRF
TRBV19,18,TRBJ1-4,CASSIRGQGVATNEKLFF
TRBV3-1/TRBV3-2,17,TRBJ2-5,CASSQVRDSDILETQYF
TRBV28,11,TRBJ1-4,CASSLGQALFF
TRBV30,14,TRBJ2-6,CAWTLGTGANVLTF
TRBV3-1/TRBV3-2,16,TRBJ2-3,CASSQDRAGGTDTQYF
TRBV19,17,TRBJ1-5,CASSDFVGRDYNQPQHF
TRBV7-2,14,TRBJ2-7,CASRNPGQTYEQYF
TRBV5-4,16,TRBJ2-5,CASSSSLGQGDRTQYF
TRBV2,14,TRBJ2-1,CASDTPFGDNEQFF
TRBV11-2,14,TRBJ2-3,CASSFSVLKDTQYF
TRBV7-3,15,TRBJ2-5,CASSPKRTGLETQYF
TRBV19,14,TRBJ1-6,CASSTTGDWAALHF
TRBV15,16,TRBJ1-1,CATSRESYRGGTEAFF
TRBV5-5,18,TRBJ2-3,CASSLGAALSSSTDTQYF
TRBV11-2,11,TRBJ2-7,CANGQGYEQYF
TRBV24-1,15,TRBJ1-3,CATSDPAGPGNTIYF
TRBV10-3,16,TRBJ1-2,CAISVVLQGRPYGYTF
TRBV3-1/TRBV3-2,15,TRBJ2-7,CASSTLGTGPYEQYF
TRBV18,16,TRBJ2-7,CASSPDPGQGPSEQYF
TRBV2,12,TRBJ1-2,CAPISGAYGYTF
TRBV7-9,13,TRBJ2-1,CASSKGGETGQFF
TRBV10-3,15,TRBJ2-3,CAISDGTTSADTQYF
TRBV19,16,TRBJ1-1,CASRSQGGGVNTEAFF
TRBV6-5,16,TRBJ2-5,CASSYSTSSGTETQYF
TRBV29-1,20,TRBJ2-2,CSVEWFWTSGPSANTGELFF
TRBV24-1,16,TRBJ2-1,CATSDAGTGHNNEQFF
TRBV4-1,15,TRBJ2-1,CASRNYRGSSSEQFF
TRBV3-1/TRBV3-2,15,TRBJ2-5,CASSPRDRVFGTQYF
TRBV4-1,13,TRBJ2-1,CASSKEAGVKQFF
TRBV15,13,TRBJ2-7,CATSRGQGPEQYF
TRBV27,16,TRBJ1-3,CASSHNRGTGGNTIYF
TRBV5-4,16,TRBJ2-5,CASSDTPGQGRQTQYF
TRBV5-1,13,TRBJ1-1,CASSFDRHTEAFF
TRBV5-1,17,TRBJ1-5,CASSVLGGTGDDQPQHF
TRBV7-8,16,TRBJ2-2,CASSLWGGLGPGELFF
TRBV12-3/TRBV12-4,13,TRBJ1-4,CASSLKQDEKLFF
TRBV5-6,15,TRBJ1-6,CASSPRTGGHSPLHF
TRBV5-1,15,TRBJ1-3,CASSLGTGGIGTIYF
TRBV9,15,TRBJ2-1,CASSVGTSWVNEQFF
TRBV2,13,TRBJ1-4,CASSFREGEKLFF
TRBV28,16,TRBJ1-2,CASSSYDRVGVYGYTF
TRBV19,13,TRBJ1-1,CASSIVGDTEAFF
TRBV6-5,12,TRBJ2-7,CASKGEDYEQYF
TRBV11-2,15,TRBJ2-2,CASSYLTGNTGELFF
TRBV2,15,TRBJ1-4,CASSKQQEGSEKLFF
TRBV14,14,TRBJ1-6,CASSRSQGNSPLHF
TRBV30,17,TRBJ2-1,CAWGRGQGPAWYNEQFF
TRBV19,13,TRBJ1-2,CASSIPTVWGYTF
TRBV2,14,TRBJ1-1,CASSESTGGGEAFF
TRBV6-6,15,TRBJ1-3,CASGRDMLSGNTIYF
TRBV11-2,15,TRBJ1-1,CASSPLFGEVTEAFF
TRBV7-9,18,TRBJ1-4,CASSLRTGGITTNEKLFF
TRBV10-3,14,TRBJ1-1,CAISESTGYEVAFF
TRBV19,16,TRBJ2-7,CASSRSGRGDYYEQYF
TRBV11-2,15,TRBJ2-7,CASSLVGQGGYEQYF